These 16 T cell receptor beta chains share one sample of origin, sequenced in a study of T cell repertoires in cytomegalovirus infection. TCRdb used MiXCR to reprocess the reads, holding one entry per CDR3 protein. The sample gives about 740,000 distinct CDR3 sequences, roughly 36% of which show up once; more than 2.5% is in the top ten. The sample taken for sequencing was PBMCs. The source of these receptors is a human donor in good health (CMV status not recorded). Some clones in this sample may be carry-over from other donors' samples.

This clonotype was found many times. J is TRBJ2-3 and V is TRBV7-8; no definite D call. This CDR3 is 14 amino acids long. V was cut by 1 base and J by 1 base, with 6 bases left in between. Germline lookup yields CDR1 SGHVS and CDR2 FQNEAQ. The CDR3 protein is CASSLELGTDTQYF. The CDR3 nucleotides are TGTGCCAGCAGCTTAGAATTGGGCACAGATACGCAGTATTTT.

This clonotype was seen more than once but under ten times. The CDR3 protein is CATKITVSGNTIYF. In DNA, the CDR3 is TGTGCCACCAAGATTACAGTCTCTGGAAACACCATATATTTT. The genes are TRBV10-3 and TRBJ1-3; D gene ambiguous. Germline CDR1 and CDR2: ENHRY and SYGVKD. V lost 10 bases, J lost 0 bases, and 13 bases lay in between. This CDR3 spans 14 amino acids.

This clonotype was seen only a few times. The chain employs TRBV15 and TRBJ1-1; 7 bases map to TRBD1. From germline, CDR1 is LNHNV and CDR2 YYDKDF (reference sequence). The CDR3 totals 15 residues. The J segment lost 1 base and the V segment lost 0 bases, leaving 2 bases of the junction unmatched. CDR3 residues: CATSRDRTGNTEAFF. The CDR3 nucleotides are TGTGCCACCAGCAGAGATAGGACAGGGAACACTGAAGCTTTCTTT. The full variable domain, rest sourced from reference TRBV15 and TRBJ1-1, is DAMVIQNPRYQVTQFGKPVTLSCSQTLNHNVMYWYQQKSSQAPKLLFHYYDKDFNNEADTPDNFQSRRPNTSFCFLDIRSPGLGDTAMYLCATSRDRTGNTEAFFGQGTRLTVV.

V gene TRBV19 combines with J gene TRBJ2-1; the D is unclear. The CDR3 is 16 amino acids. V dropped 8 bases and J dropped 0 bases, with 17 bases sitting between them. Germline loops: CDR1 LNHDA, CDR2 SQIVND (reference sequence). The CDR3 DNA follows: TGTGCCAGTTCCGCATCCCATATTCTCTCCTACAATGAGCAGTTCTTC. Translation: CASSASHILSYNEQFF.

This clonotype was counted once. This chain links TRBV19 with TRBJ1-1, with 11 nucleotides matching TRBD1. Germline CDR1 and CDR2: LNHDA and SQIVND (reference sequence). The CDR3 totals 15 residues. V lost 5 bases to trimming and J lost 5 bases; unmatched junction nucleotides: 7. CDR3 amino acids: CASSSRTGGPTEAFF. The CDR3 DNA is TGTGCCAGTAGTTCTCGGACAGGGGGCCCGACTGAAGCTTTCTTT.

This clonotype was seen at least ten times. The chain joins TRBV7-8 to TRBJ1-4, with D possibly being TRBD1 (6 bases). Germline V gene data show CDR1 as SGHVS and CDR2 as FQNEAQ. This CDR3 contains 15 residues. V lost 5 bases, J lost 7 bases, and 17 bases lay in between. CDR3 region: CASSLHGEGGEKLFF. The CDR3 nucleotides read TGTGCCAGCAGCCTCCACGGGGAGGGGGGTGAAAAACTGTTTTTT.

V and J are TRBV4-1 and TRBJ1-4, with 7 positions matching TRBD1. This CDR3 comprises 16 residues. After removal of 4 bases from V and 7 bases from J, the junction contained 12 bases not matched to a gene. Per the germline V gene, CDR1 is MGHRA and CDR2 is YSYEKL. CDR3 protein: CASSLSPETGSEKLFF. CDR3 nucleotide sequence: TGCGCCAGCAGCCTAAGTCCGGAGACAGGGAGTGAAAAACTGTTTTTT.

This rearrangement joins TRBV9 to TRBJ1-4; D unresolved. The germline CDR1 and CDR2 sequences are SGDLS and YYNGEE. This CDR3 contains 12 residues. The V end was cut by 2 bases, the J end by 6 bases, with 5 bases between. In nucleotides, the CDR3 is TGTGCCAGCAGCGTTGGGGATGAAAAACTGTTTTTT. Its translation: CASSVGDEKLFF.

This clonotype has a count of ten or more. The gene calls are TRBV18 and TRBJ2-7; D is uncertain. The V end was cut by 4 bases, the J end by 5 bases, with 6 bases between. The CDR3 runs 11 residues. Germline CDR1 and CDR2: KGHSH and LQKENI. The DNA for the CDR3 is TGTGCCAGCTCACGAGAAAACGAGCAGTACTTC. Its translation: CASSRENEQYF.

This clonotype was observed at least ten times. The chain links TRBV7-2 to TRBJ1-5; D call uncertain. The CDR3 sequence is 16 residues long. V lost 4 bases and J lost 7, with 20 bases in between. Germline V gives CDR1 SGHTA, CDR2 FQGNSA. CDR3 in DNA: TGTGCCAGCAGCTCCCATGGGGAGTGGTCGCGGCAGCCCCAGCATTTT. Protein: CASSSHGEWSRQPQHF.

In this sample, this clonotype turned up a few times. The chain has TRBV7-4 and TRBJ1-2; TRBD1 is a possible D gene (6 bases). This CDR3 contains 14 residues. Germline V gene lookup returns CDR1 SGHVT and CDR2 SQSDAQ. The V end was cut by 6 bases, the J end by 4 bases, with 15 bases between. The CDR3 region is CASRQGQTIYGYTF. Written as DNA, the CDR3 is TGTGCCAGCAGACAAGGACAGACGATCTATGGCTACACCTTC.

The rearrangement uses TRBV5-4 and TRBJ1-2, with TRBD1 matching over 11 bases. Germline V gene lookup returns CDR1 SGHNT and CDR2 YYREEE (reference sequence). This CDR3 is built from 13 residues. J gave up 7 bases and V 4 bases, and 3 bases lay outside the gene matches. For the CDR3, the DNA is TGTGCCAGCAGCGGACAGGGGGCAGGTGGCTACACCTTC. This codes for CASSGQGAGGYTF.

With regard to this clonotype: Its ends do not fully match the called genes, so a read error is possible. V gene TRBV7-8 combines with J gene TRBJ1-4; perhaps TRBD1 as D (5 bases). Germline V gives CDR1 SGHVS, CDR2 FQNEAQ. CDR3 size: 15 residues. CDR3 in amino acids: CDSSPSGAINEKLFF. CDR3 DNA sequence: TGTGACAGCAGCCCCAGCGGGGCTATTAATGAAAAACTGTTTTTT.

This chain uses TRBV11-1 with TRBJ2-5; 9 bases agree with TRBD1. This CDR3 region has 15 residues. Germline CDR1 SGHAT, CDR2 FQDESV (reference sequence). The J segment lost 4 bases and the V segment lost 5 bases, leaving 8 bases of the junction unmatched. The CDR3 nucleotides read TGTGCCAGCAGCCGGAACAGGGGGCTGGGAGAGACCCAGTACTTC. It translates to CASSRNRGLGETQYF.

The CDR3 region has the DNA TGTGCCAGCACCCCAGGCGGATTACTCACAGATACGCAGTATTTT. Translation: CASTPGGLLTDTQYF. V is TRBV27 and J is TRBJ2-3; D call uncertain. V lost 7 bases and J 2 bases, leaving 16 bases between the germline ends. The CDR3 totals 15 residues. Germline loops: CDR1 MNHEY, CDR2 SMNVEV (reference sequence).

About this clonotype: No conserved phenylalanine or tryptophan ends this CDR3, so it is likely a read error. This sequence joins TRBV14 and TRBJ2-5; tentative D call: TRBD2 (6 bases). CDR1 and CDR2 from the germline V gene are SGHDN and FVKESK. There are 13 residues in the CDR3. Trimming left V 4 bases short and J 4 bases short, with 10 bases between. CDR3 residues: CASSLGRSETQYS. CDR3 sequence (DNA): TGTGCCAGCAGCCTAGGGAGGTCAGAGACCCAGTACTCC.